The subject of this entry is one T cell receptor (beta chain). This clonotype was seen at least ten times. The antigen it recognizes is unknown. The sample holds no much larger clone one base away, and base qualities are not on file. The data stem from a study (dated by TCRdb to 2013 to 2014). Germline trimming: 7 bases from V, 5 bases from J; junction bases outside gene matches: 3. Via the germline V gene, CDR1 is SQVTM and CDR2 ANQGSEA. From the cysteine up to the phenylalanine, the CDR3 has a length of 12 residues. Just the 36-base CDR3 DNA is kept, in frame starting at base 1. The sequencing machine was an Illumina Genome Analyzer IIx. The public sequencing data were trimmed at Q25 with fastp and processed into clonotypes with MiXCR by TCRdb, which kept only in-frame beta chains. One record per CDR3 amino acid sequence lists the most common genes and DNA. This sample lists 15,000 or so distinct CDR3 sequences; more than 30% were detected once. The ten top clones hold approximately 16% of the sample.

The sequence joins TRBV29-1 to TRBJ1-4, with 8 central nucleotides matching TRBD1. Sequenced: blood. The TCR comes from a human donor. The bases are TGCAGCGGCCGGACAGGGAATGAAAAACTGTTTTTT. It codes for CSGRTGNEKLFF.